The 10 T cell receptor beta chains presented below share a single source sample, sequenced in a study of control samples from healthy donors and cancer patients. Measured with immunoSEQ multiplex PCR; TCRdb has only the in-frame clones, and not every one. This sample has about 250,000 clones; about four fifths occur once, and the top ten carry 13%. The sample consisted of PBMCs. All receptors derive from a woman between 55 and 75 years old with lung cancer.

CDR3 loop: CASGQGPLASYEQYF. The CDR3 coding sequence is TGTGCCAGCGGCCAAGGCCCGCTCGCCTCCTACGAGCAGTACTTC. This chain joins TRBV28 and TRBJ2-7, with D unclear. Germline CDR1 MDHEN, CDR2 SYDVKM. The CDR3 totals 15 residues. The V end lost 8 bases, the J end lost 0 bases, and 17 bases lay between the germline ends.

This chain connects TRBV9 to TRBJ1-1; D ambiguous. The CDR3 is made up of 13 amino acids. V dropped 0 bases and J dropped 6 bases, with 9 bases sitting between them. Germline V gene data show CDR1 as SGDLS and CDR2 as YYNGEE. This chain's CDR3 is CASSVAQVAEAFF. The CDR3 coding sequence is TGTGCCAGCAGCGTAGCGCAGGTAGCTGAAGCTTTCTTT.

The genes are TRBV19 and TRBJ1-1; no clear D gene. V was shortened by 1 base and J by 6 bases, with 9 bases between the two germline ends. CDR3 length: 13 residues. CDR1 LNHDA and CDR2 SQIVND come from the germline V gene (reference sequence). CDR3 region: CASSIGSGSEAFF. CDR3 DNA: TGTGCCAGTAGTATAGGATCCGGGTCTGAAGCTTTCTTT. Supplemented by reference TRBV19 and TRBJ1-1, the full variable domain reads DGGITQSPKYLFRKEGQNVTLSCEQNLNHDAMYWYRQDPGQGLRLIYYSQIVNDFQKGDIAEGYSVSREKKESFPLTVTSAQKNPTAFYLCASSIGSGSEAFFGQGTRLTVV.

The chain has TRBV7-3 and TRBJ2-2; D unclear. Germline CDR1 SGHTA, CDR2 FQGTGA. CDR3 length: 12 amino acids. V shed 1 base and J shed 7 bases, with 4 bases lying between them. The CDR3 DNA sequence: TGTGCCAGCAGCTTAATTGGCGGGGAGCTGTTTTTT. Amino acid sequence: CASSLIGGELFF.

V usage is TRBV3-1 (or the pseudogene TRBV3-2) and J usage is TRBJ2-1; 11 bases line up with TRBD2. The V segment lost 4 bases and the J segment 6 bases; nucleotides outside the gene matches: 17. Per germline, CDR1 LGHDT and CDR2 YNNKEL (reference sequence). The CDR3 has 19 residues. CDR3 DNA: TGTGCCAGCAGCCCCTACCCCAGCTTTATAGCGGGAGGGGGCAATGAGCAGTTCTTC. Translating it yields CASSPYPSFIAGGGNEQFF.

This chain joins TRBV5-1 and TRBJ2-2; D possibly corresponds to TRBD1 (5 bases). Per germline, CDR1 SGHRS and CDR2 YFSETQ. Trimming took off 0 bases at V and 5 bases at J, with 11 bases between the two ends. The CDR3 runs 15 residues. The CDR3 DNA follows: TGCGCCAGCAGCTTGGATACAGGTGGAACCGGGGAGCTGTTTTTT. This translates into CASSLDTGGTGELFF.

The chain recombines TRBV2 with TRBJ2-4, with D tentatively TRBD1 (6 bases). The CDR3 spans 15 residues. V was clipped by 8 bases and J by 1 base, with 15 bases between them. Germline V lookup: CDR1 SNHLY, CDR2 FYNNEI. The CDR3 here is CASEQGPGAKNIQYF. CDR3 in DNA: TGTGCCAGCGAACAGGGCCCTGGGGCCAAAAACATTCAGTACTTC.

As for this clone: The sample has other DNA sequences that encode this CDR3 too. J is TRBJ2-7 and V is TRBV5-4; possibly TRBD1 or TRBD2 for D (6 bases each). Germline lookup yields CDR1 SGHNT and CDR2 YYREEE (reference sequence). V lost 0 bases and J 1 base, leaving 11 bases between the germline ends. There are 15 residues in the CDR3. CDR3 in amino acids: CASSLDREASYEQYF. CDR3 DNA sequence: TGTGCCAGCAGCTTGGACAGGGAGGCGTCCTACGAGCAGTACTTC. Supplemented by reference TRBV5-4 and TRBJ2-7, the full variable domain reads ETGVTQSPTHLIKTRGQQVTLRCSSQSGHNTVSWYQQALGQGPQFIFQYYREEENGRGNFPPRFSGLQFPNYSSELNVNALELDDSALYLCASSLDREASYEQYFGPGTRLTVT.

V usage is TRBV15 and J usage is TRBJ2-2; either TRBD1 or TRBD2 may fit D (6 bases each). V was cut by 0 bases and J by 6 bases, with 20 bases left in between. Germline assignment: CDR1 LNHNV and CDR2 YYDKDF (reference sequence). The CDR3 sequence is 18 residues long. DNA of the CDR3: TGTGCCACCAGCAGAGACTGGCGGTCGGGGGCCCTGCCCGGGGAGCTGTTTTTT. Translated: CATSRDWRSGALPGELFF.

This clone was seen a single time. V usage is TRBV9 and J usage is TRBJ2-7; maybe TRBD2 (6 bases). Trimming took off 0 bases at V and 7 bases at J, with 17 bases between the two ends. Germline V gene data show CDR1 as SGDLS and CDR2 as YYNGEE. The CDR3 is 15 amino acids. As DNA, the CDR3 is TGTGCCAGCAGCGTAGGCCCGGGGGATACGGAGGAGCAGTACTTC. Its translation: CASSVGPGDTEEQYF.